This TCR beta chain is drawn from a study of blood T cells in healthy people across ages. From germline, CDR1 is DFQATT and CDR2 SNEGSKA (reference sequence). Trimming removed 6 bases from V and 11 bases from J; junction bases left unmatched: 14. This CDR3 has 13 residues. The second PCR ran about 6 to 12 cycles with a sample-barcoded 5' primer and J-beta primers. MiXCR was run by TCRdb on the 5' RACE reads, yielding one entry per CDR3 protein. The data hold some 900,000 distinct CDR3 sequences, with around 46% observed a single time. This clonotype was sampled from a young man in good health. What was sequenced was blood. The chain carries TRBV20-1 and TRBJ2-5; TRBD1 aligns across 8 bases. In nucleotides, the CDR3 is TGCAGTGCGTCTGGGACAGGAAAAAATGAGCAGTACTTC. Amino acid sequence: CSASGTGKNEQYF.